This TCR beta chain was captured by sequencing in a study of cytomegalovirus exposure and HLA in healthy donors. Whole-study findings and limits: No immune exposure information besides CMV serostatus was available.

Note on this clone: Its specificity is unknown.

The CDR3 is 13 residues long. Per the germline V gene, CDR1 is SEHNR and CDR2 is FQNEAQ (reference sequence). Deletions cut 5 bases from V and 8 bases from J, with 15 bases between. Primers included in the PCR were 60 Vbeta and 13 Jbeta primers. Generated by immunoSEQ multiplex PCR, the TCRdb table keeps only in-frame clones and is missing some. The sample yields approximately 130,000 clones, 81% seen once. The TCR sequence derives from a woman aged 40 to 55 in good health and CMV-seronegative. The material sequenced was PBMCs. The chain links TRBV7-9 to TRBJ1-2; possibly TRBD1 for D (6 bases). The CDR3 sequence: CASSLDSKGGYTF. DNA for the CDR3: TGTGCCAGCAGCCTGGACAGTAAAGGAGGCTACACCTTC.